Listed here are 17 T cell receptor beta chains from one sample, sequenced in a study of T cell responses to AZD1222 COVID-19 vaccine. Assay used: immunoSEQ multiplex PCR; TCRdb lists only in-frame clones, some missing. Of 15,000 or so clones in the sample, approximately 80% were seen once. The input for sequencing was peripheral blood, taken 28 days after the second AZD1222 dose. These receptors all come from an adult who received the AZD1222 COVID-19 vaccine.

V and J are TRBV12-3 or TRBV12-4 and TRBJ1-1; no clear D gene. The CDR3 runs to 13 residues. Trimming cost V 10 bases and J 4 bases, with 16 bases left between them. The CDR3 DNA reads TGTGCCACCCTCGACGGGGTTTTCACTGAAGCTTTCTTT. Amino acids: CATLDGVFTEAFF.

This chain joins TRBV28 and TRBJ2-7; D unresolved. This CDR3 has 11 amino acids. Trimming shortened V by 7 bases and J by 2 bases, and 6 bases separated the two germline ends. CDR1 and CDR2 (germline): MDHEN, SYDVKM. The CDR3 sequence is CASTGPYEQYF. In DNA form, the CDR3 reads TGTGCCAGCACAGGCCCCTACGAGCAGTACTTC.

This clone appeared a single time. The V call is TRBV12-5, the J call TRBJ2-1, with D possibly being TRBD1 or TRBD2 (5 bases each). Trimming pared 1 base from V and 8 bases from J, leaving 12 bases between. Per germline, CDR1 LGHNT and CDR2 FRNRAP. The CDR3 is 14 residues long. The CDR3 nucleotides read TGTGCTAGTGGTTTGGGGGGGTTTAAAGATGAGCAGTTCTTC. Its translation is CASGLGGFKDEQFF.

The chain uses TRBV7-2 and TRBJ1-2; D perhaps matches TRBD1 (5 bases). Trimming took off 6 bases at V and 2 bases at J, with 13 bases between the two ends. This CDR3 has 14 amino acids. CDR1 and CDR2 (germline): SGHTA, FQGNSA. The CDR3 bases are TGTGCCAGCAGAGATTTCGGGACCAACTATGGCTACACCTTC. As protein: CASRDFGTNYGYTF. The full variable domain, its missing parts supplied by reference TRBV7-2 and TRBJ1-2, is GAGVSQSPSNKVTEKGKDVELRCDPISGHTALYWYRQSLGQGLEFLIYFQGNSAPDKSGLPSDRFSAERTGGSVSTLTIQRTQQEDSAVYLCASRDFGTNYGYTFGSGTRLTVV.

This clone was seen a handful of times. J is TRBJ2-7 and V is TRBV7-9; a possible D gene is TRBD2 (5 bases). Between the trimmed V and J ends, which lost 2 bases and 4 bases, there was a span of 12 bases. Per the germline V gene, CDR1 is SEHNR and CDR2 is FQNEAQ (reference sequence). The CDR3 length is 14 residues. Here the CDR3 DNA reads TGTGCCAGCAGCTTACCACGGGATAGTTACGAGCAGTACTTC. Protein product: CASSLPRDSYEQYF. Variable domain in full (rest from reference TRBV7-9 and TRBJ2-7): DTGVSQNPRHKITKRGQNVTFRCDPISEHNRLYWYRQTLGQGPEFLTYFQNEAQLEKSRLLSDRFSAERPKGSFSTLEIQRTEQGDSAMYLCASSLPRDSYEQYFGPGTRLTVT.

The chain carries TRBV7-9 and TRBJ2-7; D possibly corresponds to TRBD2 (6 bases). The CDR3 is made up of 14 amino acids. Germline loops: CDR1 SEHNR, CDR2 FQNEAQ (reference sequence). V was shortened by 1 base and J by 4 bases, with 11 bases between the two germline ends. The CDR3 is CASSLGAGRYEQYF. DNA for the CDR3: TGTGCCAGCAGCTTAGGGGCAGGGAGGTACGAGCAGTACTTC.

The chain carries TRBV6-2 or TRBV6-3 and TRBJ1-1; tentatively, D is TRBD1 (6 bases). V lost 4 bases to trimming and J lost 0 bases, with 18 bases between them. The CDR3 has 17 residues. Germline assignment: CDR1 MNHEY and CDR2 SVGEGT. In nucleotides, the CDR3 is TGTGCCAGCAGTTCACCCGACAGGTTTCTTATGAACACTGAAGCTTTCTTT. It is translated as CASSSPDRFLMNTEAFF.

The CDR3 spells CASSPQDRDSGNTIYF. CDR3 coding DNA: TGTGCCAGCTCACCACAAGACAGGGACTCTGGAAACACCATATATTTT. The rearrangement links TRBV18 to TRBJ1-3, with TRBD1 identical over 7 bases. The germline V gene has CDR1 KGHSH and CDR2 LQKENI. This CDR3 is 16 amino acids long. J was trimmed by 0 bases and V by 1 base; bases with no gene match: 3.

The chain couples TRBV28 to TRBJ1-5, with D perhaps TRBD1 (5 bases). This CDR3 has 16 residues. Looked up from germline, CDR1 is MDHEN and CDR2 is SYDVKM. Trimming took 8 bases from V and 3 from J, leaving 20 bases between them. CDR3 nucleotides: TGTGCCAGCGGTGCATCTTGGGGCTCAAACAATCAGCCCCAGCATTTT. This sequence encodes CASGASWGSNNQPQHF.

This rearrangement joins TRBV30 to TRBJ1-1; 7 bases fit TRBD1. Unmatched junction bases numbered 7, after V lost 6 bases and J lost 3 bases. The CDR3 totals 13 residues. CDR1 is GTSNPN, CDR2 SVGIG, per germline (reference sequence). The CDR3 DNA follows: TGTGCCTGCAACAGGGGCGGGGACACTGAAGCTTTCTTT. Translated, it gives CACNRGGDTEAFF.

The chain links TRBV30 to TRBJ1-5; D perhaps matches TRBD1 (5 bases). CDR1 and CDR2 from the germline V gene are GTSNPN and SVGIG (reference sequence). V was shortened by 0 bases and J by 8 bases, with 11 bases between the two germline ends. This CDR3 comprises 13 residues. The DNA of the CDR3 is TGTGCCTGGAGTGTGGCAGGGTCGGAGCCCCAGCATTTT. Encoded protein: CAWSVAGSEPQHF. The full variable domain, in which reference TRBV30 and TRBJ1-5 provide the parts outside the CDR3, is SQTIHQWPATLVQPVGSPLSLECTVEGTSNPNLYWYRQAAGRGLQLLFYSVGIGQISSEVPQNLSASRPQDRQFILSSKKLLLSDSGFYLCAWSVAGSEPQHFGDGTRLSIL.

The CDR3 here is CASSDNYEQYF. The CDR3 DNA is TGTGCCAGCAGCGACAACTACGAGCAGTACTTC. V is TRBV9 and J is TRBJ2-7; D gene uncertain. This CDR3 region has 11 residues. Germline V gives CDR1 SGDLS, CDR2 YYNGEE. Trimming removed 3 bases at V and 3 bases at J, with 4 bases between.

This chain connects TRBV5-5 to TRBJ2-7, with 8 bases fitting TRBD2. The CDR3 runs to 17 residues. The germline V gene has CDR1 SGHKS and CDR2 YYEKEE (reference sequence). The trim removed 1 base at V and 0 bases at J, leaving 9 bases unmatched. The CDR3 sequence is CASSLSSGTISSYEQYF. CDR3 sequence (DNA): TGTGCCAGCAGCTTGAGTAGCGGGACAATAAGCTCCTACGAGCAGTACTTC.

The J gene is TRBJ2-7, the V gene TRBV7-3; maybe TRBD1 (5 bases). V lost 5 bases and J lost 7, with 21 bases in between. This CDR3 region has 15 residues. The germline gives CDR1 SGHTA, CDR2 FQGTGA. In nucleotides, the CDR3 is TGTGCCAGCAGCGCCGACGGACACGAATTTAGGGAGCAGTACTTC. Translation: CASSADGHEFREQYF.

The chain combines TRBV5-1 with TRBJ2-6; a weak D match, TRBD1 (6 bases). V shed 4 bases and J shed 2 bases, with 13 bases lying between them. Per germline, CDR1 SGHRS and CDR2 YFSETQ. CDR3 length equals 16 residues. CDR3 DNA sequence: TGCGCCAGCAGCAAACAGGGCGGCACTGGGGCCAACGTCCTGACTTTC. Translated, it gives CASSKQGGTGANVLTF.

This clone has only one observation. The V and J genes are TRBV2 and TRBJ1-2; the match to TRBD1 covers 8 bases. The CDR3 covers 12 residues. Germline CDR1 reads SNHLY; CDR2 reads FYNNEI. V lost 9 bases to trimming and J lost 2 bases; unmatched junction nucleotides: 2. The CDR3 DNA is TGTGCCAGTAGGACAGGGAACTATGGCTACACCTTC. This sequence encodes CASRTGNYGYTF. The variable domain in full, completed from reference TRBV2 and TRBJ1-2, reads EPEVTQTPSHQVTQMGQEVILRCVPISNHLYFYWYRQILGQKVEFLVSFYNNEISEKSEIFDDQFSVERPDGSNFTLKIRSTKLEDSAMYFCASRTGNYGYTFGSGTRLTVV.

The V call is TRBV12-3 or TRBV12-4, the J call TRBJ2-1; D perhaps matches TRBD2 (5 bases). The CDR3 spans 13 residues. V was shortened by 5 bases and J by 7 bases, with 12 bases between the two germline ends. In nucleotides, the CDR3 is TGTGCCAGCAGTCCCCATACGGGAAATGAGCAGTTCTTC. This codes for CASSPHTGNEQFF.